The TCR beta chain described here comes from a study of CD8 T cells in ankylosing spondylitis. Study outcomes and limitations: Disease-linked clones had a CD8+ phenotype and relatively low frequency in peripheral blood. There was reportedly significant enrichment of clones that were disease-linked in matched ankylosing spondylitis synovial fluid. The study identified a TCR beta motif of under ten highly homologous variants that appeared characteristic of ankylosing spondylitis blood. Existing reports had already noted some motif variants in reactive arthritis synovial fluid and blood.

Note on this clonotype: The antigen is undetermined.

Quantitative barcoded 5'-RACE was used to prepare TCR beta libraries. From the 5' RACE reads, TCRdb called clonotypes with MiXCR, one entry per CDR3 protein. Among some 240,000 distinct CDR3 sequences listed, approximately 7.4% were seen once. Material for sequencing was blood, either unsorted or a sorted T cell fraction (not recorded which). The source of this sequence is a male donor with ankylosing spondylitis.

The CDR3 DNA sequence: TGTGCCAGCAGTTTCACGCGAGATACGCAGTATTTT. Protein: CASSFTRDTQYF. The V gene is TRBV27, the J gene TRBJ2-3; D unclear. Germline CDR1 and CDR2: MNHEY and SMNVEV (reference sequence). This CDR3 contains 12 residues. V was cut by 3 bases and J by 5 bases, with 6 bases left in between.